The 31 T cell receptor beta chains below all came from one sample that was sequenced in a study of cytomegalovirus exposure and HLA in healthy donors. The PCR had 60 Vbeta and 13 Jbeta primers. Generated by immunoSEQ multiplex PCR, the TCRdb table keeps only in-frame clones and is missing some. The data show around 120,000 clones, 75% to 85% seen once. The sample taken for sequencing was PBMCs. The receptor set was obtained from a woman between 40 and 50 years old in good health and CMV-seropositive.

The J gene is TRBJ1-1, the V gene TRBV9; no reliable D call. Germline V lookup: CDR1 SGDLS, CDR2 YYNGEE. With 4 bases removed from V and 1 base from J, the gap between germline ends came to 11 bases. The CDR3 runs 14 residues. The CDR3 DNA reads as TGTGCCAGCAGCCTCGGTGGGCAGAACACTGAAGCTTTCTTT. Protein sequence: CASSLGGQNTEAFF.

This chain connects TRBV27 to TRBJ1-1, with a possible D match to TRBD1 (5 bases). Germline V gene sequence: CDR1 MNHEY, CDR2 SMNVEV (reference sequence). V lost 3 bases to trimming and J lost 0 bases, with 14 bases between them. The CDR3 has 16 amino acids. The CDR3 DNA sequence: TGTGCCAGCAGTTTCCGACGGGGGAGCATGAACACTGAAGCTTTCTTT. It translates to CASSFRRGSMNTEAFF.

This clone was observed a handful of times. The CDR3 protein is CASSLKGTSGEQYF. CDR3 DNA sequence: TGTGCCAGCAGCTTGAAAGGGACTAGCGGCGAGCAGTACTTC. The rearrangement joins TRBV5-4 to TRBJ2-5; 11 nucleotides match TRBD2. The tail of the sequence fits TRBJ2-7 better, so the J call may be wrong. CDR3 size: 14 residues. The V gene's germline CDR1 is SGHNT and CDR2 YYREEE (reference sequence).

The CDR3 here is CASSSWTGVETQYF. As DNA, the CDR3 is TGTGCCAGCAGTTCCTGGACAGGGGTAGAGACCCAGTACTTC. The chain employs TRBV27 and TRBJ2-5; 9 bases agree with TRBD1. Germline V gene lookup returns CDR1 MNHEY and CDR2 SMNVEV (reference sequence). The CDR3 contains 14 residues. J lost 4 bases, V lost 4 bases, and 4 bases had no gene match.

The V and J genes are TRBV6-1 and TRBJ2-3; 9 bases are shared with TRBD2. This CDR3 is 17 amino acids long. Germline V gene lookup returns CDR1 MNHNS and CDR2 SASEGT. With V trimmed by 3 bases and J by 6 bases, 13 bases remained unmatched. The CDR3 nucleotides read TGTGCCAGCAGTGATAGACTTGGCGGGGGGGCCAGGGATACGCAGTATTTT. Encoded protein: CASSDRLGGGARDTQYF.

This sequence joins TRBV28 and TRBJ2-7; D is ambiguous. The germline V gene encodes CDR1 MDHEN and CDR2 SYDVKM. The CDR3 is 11 amino acids. Between the trimmed V and J ends, which lost 1 base and 5 bases, there was a span of 3 bases. CDR3 residues: CASSLSDEQYF. In DNA form, the CDR3 reads TGTGCCAGCAGTTTATCGGACGAGCAGTACTTC.

J is TRBJ2-3 and V is TRBV28; 10 bases fit TRBD2. The V gene end was trimmed by 5 bases and the J gene end by 1 base; junction bases not matched to a gene: 6. The CDR3 sequence is 16 residues long. Per germline, CDR1 MDHEN and CDR2 SYDVKM. CDR3 sequence: CASSPPTSGGTDTQYF. The DNA of the CDR3 is TGTGCCAGCAGTCCCCCCACTAGCGGGGGCACAGATACGCAGTATTTT.

The rearrangement joins TRBV6-5 to TRBJ2-7; 11 bases are a match to TRBD2. Germline V gives CDR1 MNHEY, CDR2 SVGAGI. The CDR3 spans 14 residues. V gave up 8 bases and J gave up 7 bases; unmatched junction bases: 10. The CDR3 reads CASAPLLAGVEQYF. The DNA for the CDR3 is TGTGCCAGCGCCCCCCTACTAGCGGGAGTGGAGCAGTACTTC.

The rearrangement uses TRBV19 and TRBJ2-5; possibly TRBD1 for D (5 bases). Deletions cut 8 bases from V and 10 bases from J, with 14 bases between. Germline assignment: CDR1 LNHDA and CDR2 SQIVND (reference sequence). The CDR3 is 11 residues long. As DNA, the CDR3 is TGTGCCAGTGAGACTTCAGGGTACCAGTACTTC. Its translation: CASETSGYQYF.

This clone came up once. The V gene is TRBV30, the J gene TRBJ1-2; the D gene is possibly TRBD1 (5 bases). V lost 4 bases and J lost 2, with 17 bases in between. CDR1 and CDR2 (germline): GTSNPN, SVGIG (reference sequence). The CDR3 length is 15 residues. CDR3 residues: CAWTRVGGVNYGYTF. CDR3 coding DNA: TGTGCCTGGACCCGGGTCGGGGGAGTGAACTATGGCTACACCTTC. The full variable domain, its missing parts supplied by reference TRBV30 and TRBJ1-2, is SQTIHQWPATLVQPVGSPLSLECTVEGTSNPNLYWYRQAAGRGLQLLFYSVGIGQISSEVPQNLSASRPQDRQFILSSKKLLLSDSGFYLCAWTRVGGVNYGYTFGSGTRLTVV.

V usage is TRBV27 and J usage is TRBJ1-1; D is possibly TRBD1 (6 bases). The V gene lost 2 bases and the J gene lost 3 bases, with 7 bases spanning the gap. Germline lookup yields CDR1 MNHEY and CDR2 SMNVEV (reference sequence). The CDR3 loop spans 13 amino acids. CDR3 DNA sequence: TGTGCCAGCAGTTTACCAGGGGACACTGAAGCTTTCTTT. Protein: CASSLPGDTEAFF.

This chain connects TRBV5-3 to TRBJ2-1; TRBD2 matches at 11 bases. TRBV5-3 is designated an ORF whose function remains uncertain. V shed 10 bases, J shed 1 base, and the junction held 13 bases outside the gene matches. The CDR3 is 17 residues long. The CDR3 nucleotides are TGTGCCCAAGGCCAACTAGCGGGAGATAGGTCCTACAATGAGCAGTTCTTC. Protein product: CAQGQLAGDRSYNEQFF.

The V call is TRBV7-3, the J call TRBJ2-1; TRBD2 matches at 8 bases. This CDR3 contains 16 residues. Germline CDR1 SGHTA, CDR2 FQGTGA. V dropped 1 base and J dropped 8; count of bases not matched to a gene: 10. The CDR3 bases are TGTGCCAGCAGCTTAAGTCGGACTAGCTCAGGGGATGAGCAGTTCTTC. Translating gives CASSLSRTSSGDEQFF. Combining the CDR3 with reference TRBV7-3 and TRBJ2-1 gives the whole variable domain GAGVSQTPSNKVTEKGKYVELRCDPISGHTALYWYRQSLGQGPEFLIYFQGTGAADDSGLPNDRFFAVRPEGSVSTLKIQRTERGDSAVYLCASSLSRTSSGDEQFFGPGTRLTVL.

The chain carries TRBV7-6 and TRBJ2-2; D not resolved. Germline-derived CDR1 and CDR2 are SGHVS and FNYEAQ. The CDR3 sequence is 15 residues long. V was pared by 5 bases and J by 5 bases, with 15 bases between. In nucleotides, the CDR3 is TGTGCCAGCAGCCGAGACCCCCCAGGTACCGGGGAGCTGTTTTTT. Its translation is CASSRDPPGTGELFF.

In DNA form, the CDR3 reads TGTGCCACCAATACACGGGCCAATAGGGGTGGCTACACCTTC. It codes for CATNTRANRGGYTF. The chain is built from TRBV11-2 and TRBJ1-2, with TRBD1 as a possible D gene (5 bases). Trimming cost V 10 bases and J 7 bases, with 22 bases left between them. This CDR3 comprises 14 residues. Germline V gene sequence: CDR1 SGHAT, CDR2 FQNNGV. The variable domain in full, with the rest retrieved from reference TRBV11-2 and TRBJ1-2, is EAGVAQSPRYKIIEKRQSVAFWCNPISGHATLYWYQQILGQGPKLLIQFQNNGVVDDSQLPKDRFSAERLKGVDSTLKIQPAKLEDSAVYLCATNTRANRGGYTFGSGTRLTVV.

The chain links TRBV30 to TRBJ2-1, with 12 bases identical to TRBD2. With V trimmed by 0 bases and J by 9 bases, 6 bases remained unmatched. CDR3 length equals 15 residues. CDR1 and CDR2 (germline): GTSNPN, SVGIG (reference sequence). The DNA for the CDR3 is TGTGCCTGGAGTGTAGGAACTAGCGGGGGGAGTGAGCAGTTCTTC. This translates into CAWSVGTSGGSEQFF.

This clone was seen a few times. The J gene is TRBJ2-7, the V gene TRBV19, with 7 bases identical to TRBD1. V dropped 6 bases and J dropped 4; count of bases not matched to a gene: 6. The germline CDR1 and CDR2 sequences are LNHDA and SQIVND (reference sequence). There are 13 residues in the CDR3. The CDR3 sequence is CASSRDSKYEQYF. The CDR3 nucleotides read TGTGCCAGTAGCCGGGACAGCAAATACGAGCAGTACTTC. Filled out from reference TRBV19 and TRBJ2-7, the complete variable domain reads DGGITQSPKYLFRKEGQNVTLSCEQNLNHDAMYWYRQDPGQGLRLIYYSQIVNDFQKGDIAEGYSVSREKKESFPLTVTSAQKNPTAFYLCASSRDSKYEQYFGPGTRLTVT.

The V gene is TRBV27, the J gene TRBJ2-5; no clear D. Trimming shortened V by 0 bases and J by 0 bases, and 5 bases separated the two germline ends. This CDR3 has 14 residues. CDR1 is MNHEY and CDR2 is SMNVEV in the germline V gene (reference sequence). CDR3: CASSLSAYQETQYF. The CDR3 region has the DNA TGTGCCAGCAGTTTATCGGCCTACCAAGAGACCCAGTACTTC.

This chain links TRBV5-1 with TRBJ1-3; D is ambiguous. The CDR3 consists of 13 residues. The V gene's germline CDR1 is SGHRS and CDR2 YFSETQ. V was pared by 4 bases and J by 1 base, with 6 bases between. CDR3 in amino acids: CASSPLSGNTIYF. The CDR3 DNA reads as TGCGCCAGCAGCCCCTTGTCTGGAAACACCATATATTTT.

The genes are TRBV5-1 and TRBJ2-1, with TRBD1 identical over 11 bases. Trimming removed 1 base from V and 5 bases from J; junction bases left unmatched: 2. Germline V lookup: CDR1 SGHRS, CDR2 YFSETQ. The CDR3 is 15 residues long. CDR3 residues: CASSLRTGGNNEQFF. The CDR3 coding sequence is TGCGCCAGCAGCTTGCGGACAGGGGGCAACAATGAGCAGTTCTTC.

This clone was counted only a few times. The same CDR3 can be traced to other DNA sequences in this sample. The rearrangement links TRBV11-1 to TRBJ2-1; 11 nucleotides line up with TRBD2. V lost 4 bases and J lost 4; bases outside the gene matches: 6. The length of the CDR3 is 16 residues. Germline-derived CDR1 and CDR2 are SGHAT and FQDESV (reference sequence). CDR3 amino acids: CASSSLLAGGYNEQFF. CDR3 nucleotide sequence: TGTGCCAGCAGCTCGCTCCTAGCGGGAGGTTACAATGAGCAGTTCTTC.

This clone was recorded once. The J gene is TRBJ2-5, the V gene TRBV5-4; 7 bases align to TRBD2. The J call may be in error: the DNA end matches TRBJ2-7 better. The V gene's germline CDR1 is SGHNT and CDR2 YYREEE (reference sequence). This CDR3 comprises 15 residues. The CDR3 sequence is CASSWGGANSYEQYF. Here the CDR3 DNA reads TGTGCCAGCAGCTGGGGGGGAGCGAACTCCTACGAGCAGTACTTC.

V gene TRBV15 combines with J gene TRBJ2-5, with 8 bases fitting TRBD1. V lost 2 bases and J lost 2; bases outside the gene matches: 4. The CDR3 consists of 15 residues. The germline V gene encodes CDR1 LNHNV and CDR2 YYDKDF (reference sequence). The CDR3 nucleotides read TGTGCCACCAGCAGAACAGACAGGGGACAAGAGACCCAGTACTTC. Amino acids: CATSRTDRGQETQYF.

This sequence joins TRBV30 and TRBJ1-1; TRBD1 is a possible D gene (6 bases). CDR1 and CDR2 (germline): GTSNPN, SVGIG (reference sequence). The germline V and J ends were trimmed by 4 bases and 8 bases, with 14 bases remaining between them. CDR3 length: 12 residues. CDR3 in DNA: TGTGCCTGGACGAGGGGGGGTGGCGAAGCTTTCTTT. It is translated as CAWTRGGGEAFF.

The chain uses TRBV19 and TRBJ2-1; weak D call: TRBD2 (5 bases). Deletions cut 5 bases from V and 5 bases from J, with 7 bases between. The germline gives CDR1 LNHDA, CDR2 SQIVND (reference sequence). This CDR3 is 12 amino acids long. CDR3 protein: CASSYGDNEQFF. The DNA for the CDR3 is TGTGCCAGTAGTTACGGGGACAATGAGCAGTTCTTC.

The chain combines TRBV9 with TRBJ2-1, with a tentative D call TRBD2 (5 bases). Trimming stripped 0 bases from V and 4 bases from J, with 11 bases between. The germline gives CDR1 SGDLS, CDR2 YYNGEE. This CDR3 contains 15 residues. The CDR3 is CASSVATGSYNEQFF. Written as DNA, the CDR3 is TGTGCCAGCAGCGTAGCTACGGGATCTTACAATGAGCAGTTCTTC.

The chain employs TRBV7-3 and TRBJ2-3; D may be TRBD2 (5 bases). The CDR3 loop spans 16 amino acids. V shed 1 base and J shed 0 bases, with 11 bases lying between them. Germline loops: CDR1 SGHTA, CDR2 FQGTGA. The CDR3 sequence is CASSLNQRTSTDTQYF. CDR3 nucleotide sequence: TGTGCCAGCAGCTTAAATCAGCGGACTAGCACAGATACGCAGTATTTT.

In its sample, this clone was seen a few times. The chain combines TRBV14 with TRBJ2-1; 12 nucleotides line up with TRBD2. The CDR3 extends over 19 amino acids. V trimming: 0 bases; J trimming: 3 bases; junction bases outside the gene matches: 9. Germline values: CDR1 SGHDN, CDR2 FVKESK. The DNA for the CDR3 is TGTGCCAGCAGCCAAGATCCCCTAGCGGGAGGGTCTAACTACAATGAGCAGTTCTTC. It is translated as CASSQDPLAGGSNYNEQFF.

The chain recombines TRBV15 with TRBJ2-5, with a tentative D call TRBD1 (5 bases). CDR1 and CDR2 from the germline V gene are LNHNV and YYDKDF (reference sequence). The V gene lost 0 bases and the J gene lost 4 bases, with 9 bases spanning the gap. This CDR3 contains 14 residues. The CDR3 loop reads CATSRDQGGETQYF. The CDR3 DNA reads TGTGCCACCAGCAGAGATCAGGGTGGAGAGACCCAGTACTTC.

This clone was seen just once. The chain combines TRBV7-9 with TRBJ1-1, with no clear D. The CDR3 consists of 12 residues. CDR1 and CDR2 from the germline V gene are SEHNR and FQNEAQ (reference sequence). The V and J ends lost 2 bases and 8 bases respectively, with 9 bases between them. For the CDR3, the DNA is TGTGCCAGCAGCTTAAACGCAGGCGAAGCTTTCTTT. Its protein product is CASSLNAGEAFF.

V usage is TRBV2 and J usage is TRBJ2-1; TRBD2 matches 7 bases. J gave up 0 bases and V 7 bases, and 3 bases lay outside the gene matches. CDR1 and CDR2 (germline): SNHLY, FYNNEI. CDR3 length equals 14 residues. As DNA, the CDR3 is TGTGCCAGCACGGGCGGGAGCTCCTACAATGAGCAGTTCTTC. It yields the protein CASTGGSSYNEQFF.